One sample yielded the 21 T cell receptor beta chains listed below, sequenced in a study of a mutant IDH1 vaccine in newly diagnosed glioma. Their cognate antigens are unknown. As to time point: week 35, safety follow-up. In the vaccine, a single dose held 300 ug of the mutant IDH1 20-mer peptide, along with topical imiquimod. TCRdb's copy holds only in-frame clones and misses some; the assay was immunoSEQ multiplex PCR. Here the sample spans roughly 69,000 clones, around 87% being singletons. The sequencing here drew on PBMCs, taken from a glioma patient whose treatment included an IDH1 peptide vaccine. These receptors all come from a young man with glioma.

The chain combines TRBV6-4 with TRBJ1-4, with a tentative D call TRBD1 (5 bases). Trimming cost V 7 bases and J 8 bases, with 20 bases left between them. Per germline, CDR1 MRHNA and CDR2 SNTAGT. The CDR3 has 15 residues. The CDR3 nucleotides are TGTGCCAGCAATATACTAAGGGGTACCAGCGAAAAACTGTTTTTT. Protein: CASNILRGTSEKLFF.

This clone was seen just once. The chain couples TRBV1 to TRBJ2-2; the D segment call TRBD2 is taken from the table without a DNA check. TRBV1 is shown as a pseudogene. The CDR3 totals 18 residues. For the CDR3, the DNA is TGCACCAGCAGCCAAGATCTTATCCGAGCGGTCTTCACCGGGGAGCTGTTTTTT. It translates to CTSSQDLIRAVFTGELFF.

This chain uses TRBV9 with TRBJ1-2, with D unclear. CDR1 is SGDLS, CDR2 YYNGEE, per germline. This CDR3 spans 13 amino acids. Trimming removed 0 bases from V and 7 bases from J, with 10 bases in between. The CDR3 here is CASSVEPGIGYTF. The CDR3 nucleotides read TGTGCCAGCAGCGTAGAACCGGGTATTGGCTACACCTTC.

The rearrangement joins TRBV2 to TRBJ2-3; no definite D call. V was clipped by 6 bases and J by 3 bases, with 10 bases between them. The germline CDR1 and CDR2 sequences are SNHLY and FYNNEI. This CDR3 spans 13 amino acids. CDR3: CASSAITTDTQYF. The CDR3 DNA follows: TGTGCCAGCAGCGCTATAACTACAGATACGCAGTATTTT.

The chain recombines TRBV9 with TRBJ2-1; D is perhaps TRBD1 or TRBD2 (6 bases each). Between the trimmed V and J ends, which lost 3 bases and 4 bases, there was a span of 11 bases. Germline V gene lookup returns CDR1 SGDLS and CDR2 YYNGEE. The length of the CDR3 is 14 residues. The CDR3 nucleotides read TGTGCCAGCAGCGAGGGGGACTTATACAATGAGCAGTTCTTC. Translated, it gives CASSEGDLYNEQFF.

This rearrangement joins TRBV5-8 to TRBJ2-2; D is unresolved. The CDR3 consists of 15 residues. CDR1 and CDR2 from the germline V gene are SGHTS and YDEGEE. The V gene lost 3 bases and the J gene lost 4 bases, with 13 bases spanning the gap. Written as DNA, the CDR3 is TGTGCCAGCAGCTCCGCACTGACTGTCACCGGGGAGCTGTTTTTT. This encodes CASSSALTVTGELFF.

The V and J genes are TRBV6-5 and TRBJ2-7; no clear D. The CDR3 runs to 15 residues. V lost 0 bases to trimming and J lost 0 bases, with 9 bases between them. CDR1 is MNHEY and CDR2 is SVGAGI in the germline V gene. The CDR3 bases are TGTGCCAGCAGTTACTCTTCAGCCTTCTCCTACGAGCAGTACTTC. Encoded protein: CASSYSSAFSYEQYF.

This chain uses TRBV7-6 with TRBJ1-1, with TRBD1 matching 8 bases. Per the germline V gene, CDR1 is SGHVS and CDR2 is FNYEAQ. This CDR3 comprises 13 residues. Trimming at V came to 1 base and at J to 5 bases, leaving 0 bases not matched to a gene. Here the CDR3 DNA reads TGTGCCAGCAGCTTAGGGACAGGGACTGAAGCTTTCTTT. Protein: CASSLGTGTEAFF. The full variable domain, with the rest looked up from reference TRBV7-6 and TRBJ1-1, is GAGVSQSPRYKVTKRGQDVALRCDPISGHVSLYWYRQALGQGPEFLTYFNYEAQQDKSGLPNDRFSAERPEGSISTLTIQRTEQRDSAMYRCASSLGTGTEAFFGQGTRLTVV.

J is TRBJ2-2 and V is TRBV10-3, with 7 bases matching TRBD2. J was trimmed by 2 bases and V by 4 bases; bases with no gene match: 7. The CDR3 sequence is 16 residues long. Germline CDR1 ENHRY, CDR2 SYGVKD. CDR3 nucleotides: TGTGCCATCAGTGTTAGGGGACTAACCAACACCGGGGAGCTGTTTTTT. This gives the protein CAISVRGLTNTGELFF.

This sequence joins TRBV28 and TRBJ1-2; 9 bases match TRBD1. Trimming took 5 bases from V and 8 from J; bases not matched to a gene: 9. Germline assignment: CDR1 MDHEN and CDR2 SYDVKM. The CDR3 is 14 residues long. This chain's CDR3 is CASSRDRGGEGYTF. CDR3 nucleotide sequence: TGTGCCAGCAGTCGAGACAGGGGGGGAGAGGGCTACACCTTC.

This rearrangement joins TRBV9 to TRBJ1-2; D is perhaps TRBD1 (5 bases). Per germline, CDR1 SGDLS and CDR2 YYNGEE. The length of the CDR3 is 14 residues. The V end lost 0 bases, the J end lost 2 bases, and 8 bases lay between the germline ends. The CDR3 region has the DNA TGTGCCAGCAGCGTAGATCAGGGCAACTATGGCTACACCTTC. Its protein product is CASSVDQGNYGYTF.

V is TRBV10-3 and J is TRBJ1-2; 9 nucleotides line up with TRBD1. Germline V gene sequence: CDR1 ENHRY, CDR2 SYGVKD. This CDR3 is 14 amino acids long. V was pared by 5 bases and J by 8 bases, with 9 bases of the junction left unmatched. CDR3 DNA sequence: TGTGCCATCAGTACAGGACAGGGGTTAATGGGCTACACCTTC. Amino acids: CAISTGQGLMGYTF.

The rearrangement joins TRBV4-3 to TRBJ2-2, with D possibly being TRBD1 (5 bases). CDR1 and CDR2 (germline): LGHNA, YSLEER. CDR3 size: 16 residues. V lost 0 bases, J lost 1 base, and 9 bases lay in between. The CDR3 reads CASSQDPGLNTGELFF. For the CDR3, the DNA is TGCGCCAGCAGCCAAGATCCAGGGCTGAACACCGGGGAGCTGTTTTTT.

The V gene is TRBV11-2, the J gene TRBJ2-2, with unresolved D. The V gene lost 7 bases and the J gene lost 1 base, with 7 bases spanning the gap. Germline values: CDR1 SGHAT, CDR2 FQNNGV. CDR3 size: 13 residues. The CDR3 nucleotides are TGTGCCAGCACCCTACAGAACACCGGGGAGCTGTTTTTT. This gives the protein CASTLQNTGELFF.

The V call is TRBV6-1, the J call TRBJ2-3; the match to TRBD2 covers 10 bases. CDR1 is MNHNS and CDR2 is SASEGT in the germline V gene. The CDR3 has 16 residues. The junction had 8 bases not matched to a gene; V was cut back by 2 bases and J by 6 bases. CDR3 sequence: CASSERSGRAGDTQYF. CDR3 coding DNA: TGTGCCAGCAGTGAAAGAAGCGGGAGGGCAGGGGATACGCAGTATTTT.

This sequence joins TRBV19 and TRBJ2-7; no firm D call. The length of the CDR3 is 11 residues. Germline V gives CDR1 LNHDA, CDR2 SQIVND (reference sequence). The ends were cut back, 3 bases at V and 5 bases at J, with 5 bases in the middle. The DNA of the CDR3 is TGTGCCAGTAGTATTATGGACGAGCAGTACTTC. Protein product: CASSIMDEQYF.

The rearrangement links TRBV19 to TRBJ2-2; maybe TRBD1 (5 bases). In germline, CDR1 is LNHDA, CDR2 SQIVND (reference sequence). The CDR3 is 15 amino acids. V was pared by 0 bases and J by 5 bases, with 10 bases between. The CDR3 sequence is CASSIEGRLTGELFF. In nucleotides, the CDR3 is TGTGCCAGTAGTATAGAGGGGCGTCTGACCGGGGAGCTGTTTTTT.

This sequence joins TRBV4-1 and TRBJ2-3; D ambiguous. Germline V lookup: CDR1 MGHRA, CDR2 YSYEKL. The CDR3 is 11 residues long. Trimming removed 5 bases at V and 5 bases at J, with 5 bases between. Here the CDR3 DNA reads TGCGCCAGCAGCATTGGAGATACGCAGTATTTT. It codes for CASSIGDTQYF.

This clone was seen only once. V is TRBV28 and J is TRBJ1-4; D call uncertain. CDR1 is MDHEN and CDR2 is SYDVKM in the germline V gene. V shed 1 base and J shed 5 bases, with 8 bases lying between them. The CDR3 covers 14 residues. In nucleotides, the CDR3 is TGTGCCAGCAGTTTATCAGGTGGCAATGAAAAACTGTTTTTT. This codes for CASSLSGGNEKLFF.

The CDR3, as DNA: TGTGCCAGCAGTGGACAGGGGAACACCTACGAGCAGTACTTC. The encoded protein is CASSGQGNTYEQYF. This sequence joins TRBV28 and TRBJ2-7; 9 bases agree with TRBD1. Germline trimming cut 5 bases from V and 2 bases from J; bases unmatched to any gene: 4. The CDR3 consists of 14 residues. CDR1 and CDR2 (germline): MDHEN, SYDVKM.

The rearrangement joins TRBV7-9 to TRBJ1-2; weak D call: TRBD1 (5 bases). The V gene's germline CDR1 is SEHNR and CDR2 FQNEAQ (reference sequence). The V gene lost 2 bases and the J gene lost 3 bases, with 10 bases spanning the gap. The CDR3 totals 14 residues. This CDR3 is CASSLMEGYYGYTF. In DNA form, the CDR3 reads TGTGCCAGCAGCTTAATGGAGGGGTACTATGGCTACACCTTC.